This entry concerns a single T cell receptor (beta chain). This entry is derived from a study of blood T cell repertoires in COVID-19. Study as a whole: PBMCs, B-cell-depleted T cells, or T cells provided the cDNA or gDNA that made up the material.

V shed 4 bases and J 6 bases; nucleotides not matched to a gene: 7. Germline CDR1 is MNHEY and CDR2 is SMNVEV (reference sequence). The CDR3 runs 15 residues. The protocol was immunoSEQ multiplex PCR, while the TCRdb copy is restricted to in-frame clones and leaves out a portion. In the table there are about 140,000 clones, around 87% of which are singletons. The TCR comes from a human donor in a cohort sampled during active COVID-19. Sequences were obtained from peripheral blood. The rearrangement uses TRBV27 and TRBJ2-4, with 9 bases fitting TRBD1. The CDR3 sequence: CASSSGQGIRNIQYF. Here the CDR3 DNA reads TGTGCCAGCAGTTCGGGACAGGGCATAAGAAACATTCAGTACTTC.